This TCR beta chain stems from a study of cytomegalovirus exposure and HLA in healthy donors. Study-level findings and limits: The authors later found TCR association rates varying by HLA locus, with DRB1 most and HLA-C fewest.

With 7 bases clipped from V and 5 bases from J, the junction kept 5 bases outside the gene matches. In germline, CDR1 is SQVTM, CDR2 ANQGSEA. This CDR3 spans 12 amino acids. Use of 60 Vbeta and 13 Jbeta primers characterized the PCR. Assay: immunoSEQ multiplex PCR; the TCRdb copy retains only in-frame clones and omits some. The sample lists roughly 120,000 clones, less than 85% occurring once. With respect to this clone: The antigen remains unidentified.

The TCR sequence derives from a woman aged 40 to 55 in good health and CMV-seronegative. The sequenced sample was PBMCs. This chain uses TRBV29-1 with TRBJ1-1, with TRBD1 matching 9 bases. CDR3: CSEDRGGTEAFF. The CDR3 DNA reads as TGCAGCGAGGACAGGGGTGGGACTGAAGCTTTCTTT.